This T cell receptor (beta chain) was sequenced for a study of early T cells in non-severe SARS-CoV-2 infection. Turning to the study itself: The chains were unpaired, and the sequenced material was bulk RNA from unsorted whole blood. General study points: Anti-spike CD8 responses were favored in VDJdb matching, and private and CD4 specificities were missed.

Each cDNA molecule carried a unique molecular identifier. TCRdb reprocessed the 5' RACE reads with MiXCR, giving one entry per CDR3 protein. The table lists about 83,000 distinct CDR3 sequences, more than 9% of them singletons. Germline CDR1 reads SEHNR; CDR2 reads FQNEAQ (reference sequence). The ends were cut back, 5 bases at V and 2 bases at J, with 7 bases in the middle. The CDR3 length is 12 residues. Regarding this clonotype: Its target is unknown.

Sequenced here: whole blood, sampled at baseline. J is TRBJ2-7 and V is TRBV7-9; perhaps TRBD1 as D (5 bases). The receptor comes from an adult who was a healthcare worker with PCR-confirmed SARS-CoV-2 infection or an uninfected control (not recorded which). The CDR3 loop reads CASSLRAYEQYF. The CDR3 region has the DNA TGTGCCAGCAGCCTCAGGGCCTACGAGCAGTACTTC.